This paragraph reports one T cell receptor (beta chain). The CDR3 totals 13 residues. V shed 5 bases and J 5 bases; nucleotides not matched to a gene: 3. CDR1 is LNHDA and CDR2 is SQIVND in the germline V gene (reference sequence). Original methodology: How many nucleated cells were present was estimated from reference gene primer amplification. Sequenced by immunoSEQ multiplex PCR; TCRdb stores in-frame clones only, minus some. From that table come the V and J calls and clone size; the DNA was used to work out D and trimming. The profile covers approximately 110,000 clones, with 80% to 90% appearing a single time and less than 40% taken by the ten largest. The data stem from a study of blood T cell repertoires in COVID-19. Study as a whole: From T cells, B-cell-depleted T cells, or PBMCs came the material, which was cDNA or gDNA.

Sequencing was done on a sample of peripheral blood. The TCR originated in a woman of 80 years or more with acute or convalescent COVID-19. The genes are TRBV19 and TRBJ2-3; the match to TRBD1 covers 8 bases. CDR3 sequence reads: CASSQTGGDTQYF. CDR3 nucleotides: TGTGCCAGTAGTCAAACAGGGGGAGATACGCAGTATTTT.